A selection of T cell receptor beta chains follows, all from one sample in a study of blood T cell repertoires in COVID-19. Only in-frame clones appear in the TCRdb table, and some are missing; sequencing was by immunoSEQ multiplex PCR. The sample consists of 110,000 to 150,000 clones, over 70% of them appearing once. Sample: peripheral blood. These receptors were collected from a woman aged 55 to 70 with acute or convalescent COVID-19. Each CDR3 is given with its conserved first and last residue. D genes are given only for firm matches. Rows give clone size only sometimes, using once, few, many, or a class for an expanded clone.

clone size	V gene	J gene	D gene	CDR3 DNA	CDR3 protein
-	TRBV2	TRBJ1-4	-	TGTGCCAGCGCGAGTATTTTGGGCGGGAAACTGTTTTTT	CASASILGGKLFF
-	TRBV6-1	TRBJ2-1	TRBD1	TGTGCCAGCAGTGATATTGGACAGGGTCGCTACAATGAGCAGTTCTTC	CASSDIGQGRYNEQFF
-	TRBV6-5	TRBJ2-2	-	TGTGCCAGCAGCCCCTCGGGGATCGGGGAGCTGTTTTTT	CASSPSGIGELFF
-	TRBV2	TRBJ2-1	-	TGTGCCAGCAGGGGCCGGGACTTCGACTCCTACAATGAGCAGTTCTTC	CASRGRDFDSYNEQFF
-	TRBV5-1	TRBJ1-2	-	TGCGCCAGCAGCTTGGCGGTGACAGGACCCTATGGCTACACCTTC	CASSLAVTGPYGYTF
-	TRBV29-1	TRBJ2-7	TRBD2	TGCAGCGTTGCCGGGACTAGCGGGAGGGATCCCTACGAGCAGTACTTC	CSVAGTSGRDPYEQYF
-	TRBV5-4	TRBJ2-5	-	TGTGCCAGCAGCTCCCCCCGGGAACAAGAGACCCAGTACTTC	CASSSPREQETQYF
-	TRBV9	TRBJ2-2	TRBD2	TGTGCCAGCAGCGTAGCGGCGGGAGGGTTCACCGGGGAGCTGTTTTTT	CASSVAAGGFTGELFF
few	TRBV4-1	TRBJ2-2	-	TGCGCCAGCAGCCAACTACTGGGGTTAGGGGGAAACACCGGGGAGCTGTTTTTT	CASSQLLGLGGNTGELFF
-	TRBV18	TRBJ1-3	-	TGTGCCAGCTCACCCCCAGATGGGCGAAACACCATATATTTT	CASSPPDGRNTIYF
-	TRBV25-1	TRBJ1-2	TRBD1	TGTGCCAGCAGCCCACAGGGGAGTAATGGCTACACCTTC	CASSPQGSNGYTF
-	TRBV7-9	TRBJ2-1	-	TGTGCCAGCAGCCCTCAGGGAGGCAATGAGCAGTTCTTC	CASSPQGGNEQFF
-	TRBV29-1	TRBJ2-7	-	TGCAGCGTTGCCACCCTCACGGGTTACGAGCAGTACTTC	CSVATLTGYEQYF
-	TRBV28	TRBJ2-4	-	TGTGCCAGCAGTTTATTCCAGGGCGTCAAAAACATTCAGTACTTC	CASSLFQGVKNIQYF
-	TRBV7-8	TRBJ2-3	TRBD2	TGTGCCAGCAGCTTAACTCACCGGGAGGGTTCCTTTAGCACAGATACGCAGTATTTT	CASSLTHREGSFSTDTQYF
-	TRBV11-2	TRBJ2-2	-	TGTGCCAGCAGCTCCAAGAGAAGTAGATCGAACACCGGGGAGCTGTTTTTT	CASSSKRSRSNTGELFF
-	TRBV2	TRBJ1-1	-	TGTGCCAGCAGTGGGGCCAGCCTCTACACTGAAGCTTTCTTT	CASSGASLYTEAFF
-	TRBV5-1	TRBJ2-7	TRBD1	TGCGCCAGCAGCTTGAACAGGGGTTACGAGCAGTACTTC	CASSLNRGYEQYF
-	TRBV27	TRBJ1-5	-	TGTGCCAGCAGTTTCGACAGGCGAGGCAATCAGCCCCAGCATTTT	CASSFDRRGNQPQHF